The T cell receptor (beta chain) under discussion was sequenced for a study of blood T cell repertoires in COVID-19. TCRdb's table, derived via immunoSEQ multiplex PCR, lists solely in-frame clones and lacks some. The table lists some 120,000 clones, roughly nine tenths of them singletons. Seattle-derived patients entered the study during active infection and were followed longitudinally. V lost 0 bases, J lost 4 bases, and 8 bases stayed unmatched. The V gene's germline CDR1 is MRHNA and CDR2 SNTAGT. The CDR3 extends over 17 amino acids. The source material was peripheral blood. This TCR derives from a man in his sixties with COVID-19, enrolled during active disease. The rearrangement uses TRBV6-4 and TRBJ2-2, with 7 nucleotides matching TRBD1. The CDR3 reads CASSDSAQQGFTGELFF. The CDR3 DNA follows: TGTGCCAGCAGTGACTCGGCGCAACAGGGGTTCACCGGGGAGCTGTTTTTT.